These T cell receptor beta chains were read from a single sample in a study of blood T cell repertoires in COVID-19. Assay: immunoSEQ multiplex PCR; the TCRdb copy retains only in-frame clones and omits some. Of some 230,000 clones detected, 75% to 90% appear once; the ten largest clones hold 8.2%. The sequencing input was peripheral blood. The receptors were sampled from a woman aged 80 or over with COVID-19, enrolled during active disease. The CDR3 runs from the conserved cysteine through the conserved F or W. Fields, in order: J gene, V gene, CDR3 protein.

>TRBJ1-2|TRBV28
CASSRTGVIYGYTF
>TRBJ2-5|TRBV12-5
CASGYGQGQETQYF
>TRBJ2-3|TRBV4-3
CASSQGGAGGTDTQYF
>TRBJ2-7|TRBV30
CAWSSLGQGANEQYF
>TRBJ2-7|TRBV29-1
CSVAGTSGSYEQYF
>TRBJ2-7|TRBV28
CASDRGNEQYF
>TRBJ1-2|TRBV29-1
CSTLQGSGGYTF
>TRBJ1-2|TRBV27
CASSLGRAGYGYTF
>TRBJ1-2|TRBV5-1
CASSSGQASGYTF
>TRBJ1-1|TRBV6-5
CASSYSNRGITEAFF
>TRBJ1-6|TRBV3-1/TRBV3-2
CASSQQGINSPLHF